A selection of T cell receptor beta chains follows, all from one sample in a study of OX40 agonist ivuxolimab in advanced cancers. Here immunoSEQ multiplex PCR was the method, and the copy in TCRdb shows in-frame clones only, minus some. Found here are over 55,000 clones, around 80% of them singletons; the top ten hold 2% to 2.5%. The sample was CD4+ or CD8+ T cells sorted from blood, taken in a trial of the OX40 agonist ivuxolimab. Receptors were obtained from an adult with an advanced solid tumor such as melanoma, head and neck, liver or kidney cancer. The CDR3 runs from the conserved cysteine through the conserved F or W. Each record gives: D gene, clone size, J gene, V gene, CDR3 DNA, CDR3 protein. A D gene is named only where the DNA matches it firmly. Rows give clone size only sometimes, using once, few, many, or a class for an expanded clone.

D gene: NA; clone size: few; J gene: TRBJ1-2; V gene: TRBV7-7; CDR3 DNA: TGTGCCAGCAGCCCTAAGGTAAGAATCTATGGCTACACCTTC; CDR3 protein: CASSPKVRIYGYTF
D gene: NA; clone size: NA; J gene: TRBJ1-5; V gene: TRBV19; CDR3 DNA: TGTGCCAGTAACGCGAGGGGGGGCTATAGCAATCAGCCCCAGCATTTT; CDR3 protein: CASNARGGYSNQPQHF
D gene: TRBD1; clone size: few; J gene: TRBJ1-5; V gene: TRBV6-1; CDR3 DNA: TGTGCCAGCAGTGCAGACAGGGGAAGCAATCAGCCCCAGCATTTT; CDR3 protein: CASSADRGSNQPQHF
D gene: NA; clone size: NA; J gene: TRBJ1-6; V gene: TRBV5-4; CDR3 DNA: TGTGCCAGCAGCCTCTCGGAGGGGAATTCACCCCTCCACTTT; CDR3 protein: CASSLSEGNSPLHF
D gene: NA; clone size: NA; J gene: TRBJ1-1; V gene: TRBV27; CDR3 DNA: TGTGCCAGCAGTTGGGTTGGGAACACTGAAGCTTTCTTT; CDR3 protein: CASSWVGNTEAFF
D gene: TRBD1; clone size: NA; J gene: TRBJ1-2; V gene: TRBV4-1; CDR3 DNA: TGCGCCAGCAGCATTCCCACCTTACGGGACAGGGGCGAAACTAACTATGGCTACACCTTC; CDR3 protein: CASSIPTLRDRGETNYGYTF
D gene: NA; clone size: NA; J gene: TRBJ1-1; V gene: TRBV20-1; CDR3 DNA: TGCAGTGCTTTGCGGGGGGCTGAAGCTTTCTTT; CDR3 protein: CSALRGAEAFF
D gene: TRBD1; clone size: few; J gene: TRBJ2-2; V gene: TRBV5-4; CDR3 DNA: TGTGCCAGTCGACAGGGGGCAAACACCGGGGAGCTGTTTTTT; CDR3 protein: CASRQGANTGELFF
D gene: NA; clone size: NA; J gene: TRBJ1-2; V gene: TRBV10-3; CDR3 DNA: TGTGCCATCAGGCCAGCTGGCTCTAACTATGGCTACACCTTC; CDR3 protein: CAIRPAGSNYGYTF
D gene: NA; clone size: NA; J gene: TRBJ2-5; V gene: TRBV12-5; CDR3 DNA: TGTGCTAGTGGTTTAAGTGTGGGGGCCCAGTACTTC; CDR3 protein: CASGLSVGAQYF
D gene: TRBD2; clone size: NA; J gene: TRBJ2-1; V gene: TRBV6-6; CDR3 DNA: TGTGCCAGCAGACCCGGGACTAGCGGGAGGAATGAGCAGTTCTTC; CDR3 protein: CASRPGTSGRNEQFF
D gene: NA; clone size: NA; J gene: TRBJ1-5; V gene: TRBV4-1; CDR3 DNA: TGCGCCAGCAGCCCCTTTGATGGAGGGGTCTATAGCAATCAGCCCCAGCATTTT; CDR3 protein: CASSPFDGGVYSNQPQHF
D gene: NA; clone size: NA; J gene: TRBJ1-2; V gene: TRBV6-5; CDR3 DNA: TGTGCCAGCAGCGACCCCCGGGCCACCTATGGCTACACCTTC; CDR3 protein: CASSDPRATYGYTF
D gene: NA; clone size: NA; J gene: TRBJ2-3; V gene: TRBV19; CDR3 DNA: TGTGCCAGTAGTATCCCAGGGGAAACAGATACGCAGTATTTT; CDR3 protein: CASSIPGETDTQYF
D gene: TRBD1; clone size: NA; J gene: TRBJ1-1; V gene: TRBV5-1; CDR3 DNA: TGCGCCAGCAGCTTAGAGGGGGCGGGCACTGAAGCTTTCTTT; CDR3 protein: CASSLEGAGTEAFF
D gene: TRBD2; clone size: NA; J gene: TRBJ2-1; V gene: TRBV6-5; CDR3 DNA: TGTGCCAGCAGTGATTCCGGGACTAGTTTTAAGCAGTTCTTC; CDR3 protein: CASSDSGTSFKQFF
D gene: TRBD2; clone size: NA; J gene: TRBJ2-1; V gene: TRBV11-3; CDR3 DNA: TGCGCCAGCAGCTTAAGCGGGATAAACTACAATGAGCAGTTCTTC; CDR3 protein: CASSLSGINYNEQFF
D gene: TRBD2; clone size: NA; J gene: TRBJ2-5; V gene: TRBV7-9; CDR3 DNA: TGTGCCAGCAGCTTAAGCGGGAGGGCCGAGACCCAGTACTTC; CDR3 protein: CASSLSGRAETQYF
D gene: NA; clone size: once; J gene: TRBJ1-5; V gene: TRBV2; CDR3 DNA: TGTGCCAGCAGTTACGGGACGGTTCAGCCCCAGCATTTT; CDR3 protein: CASSYGTVQPQHF
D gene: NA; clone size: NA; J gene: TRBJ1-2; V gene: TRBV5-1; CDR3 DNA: TGCGCCAGCAGCTTGGATCCACAGGATTATGGCTACACCTTC; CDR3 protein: CASSLDPQDYGYTF
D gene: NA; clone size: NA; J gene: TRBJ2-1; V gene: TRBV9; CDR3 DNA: TGTGCCAGCAGCGTAGCTCCGTGGGATGAGCAGTTCTTC; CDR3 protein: CASSVAPWDEQFF
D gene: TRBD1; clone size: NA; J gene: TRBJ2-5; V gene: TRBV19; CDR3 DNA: TGTGCCACCTCGGGACAGGGGGAGGAGACCCAGTACTTC; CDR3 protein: CATSGQGEETQYF
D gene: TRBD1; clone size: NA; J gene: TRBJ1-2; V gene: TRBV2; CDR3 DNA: TGTGCCAGCAGGGATATGAGGGGGCTGTATGGCTACACCTTC; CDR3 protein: CASRDMRGLYGYTF
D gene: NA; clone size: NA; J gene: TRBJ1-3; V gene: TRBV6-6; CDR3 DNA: TGTGCCATCCGGGGATCTGGAAACACCATATATTTT; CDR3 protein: CAIRGSGNTIYF
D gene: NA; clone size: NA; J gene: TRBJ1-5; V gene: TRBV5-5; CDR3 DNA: TGTGCCAGCAGGCCGGCAGGCGGGAGCAATCAGCCCCAGCATTTT; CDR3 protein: CASRPAGGSNQPQHF
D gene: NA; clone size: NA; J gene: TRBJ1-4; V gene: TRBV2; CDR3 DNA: TGTGCCAGCAGTGGGCGAGGGTGGTCTGAAAAACTGTTTTTT; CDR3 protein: CASSGRGWSEKLFF
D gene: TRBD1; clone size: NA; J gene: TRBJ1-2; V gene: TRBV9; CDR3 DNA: TGTGCCAGCAGCGCCTTTACAGGGGTAGGATATGGCTACACCTTC; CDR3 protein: CASSAFTGVGYGYTF
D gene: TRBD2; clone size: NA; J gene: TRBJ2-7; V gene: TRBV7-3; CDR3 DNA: TGTGCCAGCAGCCCTGCGGTTGGAGCGGGGGACACCTACGAGCAGTACTTC; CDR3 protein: CASSPAVGAGDTYEQYF
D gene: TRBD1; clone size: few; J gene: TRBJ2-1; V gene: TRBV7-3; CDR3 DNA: TGTGCCAGCAGCAACCCAGGGGGACATGAGCAGTTCTTC; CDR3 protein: CASSNPGGHEQFF
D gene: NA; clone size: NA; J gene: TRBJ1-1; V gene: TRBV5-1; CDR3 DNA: TGCGCCAGCAGACTATACCTCTCCATGAACACTGAAGCTTTCTTT; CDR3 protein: CASRLYLSMNTEAFF
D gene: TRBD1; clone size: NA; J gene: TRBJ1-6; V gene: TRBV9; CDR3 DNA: TGTGCCAGCAGCGTTAACACAGGGGTATCACCCCTCCACTTT; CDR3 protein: CASSVNTGVSPLHF
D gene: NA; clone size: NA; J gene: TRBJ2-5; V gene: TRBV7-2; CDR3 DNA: TGTGCCAGCAGCCCTACCGGGACCTTCGAGACAAAAGAGACCCAGTACTTC; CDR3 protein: CASSPTGTFETKETQYF
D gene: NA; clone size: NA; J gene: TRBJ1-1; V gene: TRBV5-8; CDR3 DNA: TGTGCCAGCAGCTTGGCGGGGAACACTGAGGCTTTCTTT; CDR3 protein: CASSLAGNTEAFF
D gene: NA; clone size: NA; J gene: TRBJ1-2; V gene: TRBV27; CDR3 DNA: TGTGCCAGCAGTTTGCGGGGGGCGGGGGATGGCTACACCTTC; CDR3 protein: CASSLRGAGDGYTF
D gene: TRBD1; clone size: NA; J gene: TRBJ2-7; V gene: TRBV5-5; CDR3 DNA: TGTGCCAGCAGCCAACGGGACAGGGGGCTAAACGAGCAGTACTTC; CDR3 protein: CASSQRDRGLNEQYF
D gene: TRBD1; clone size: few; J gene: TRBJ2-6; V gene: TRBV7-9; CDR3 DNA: TGTGCCAGCAGCTGGCCCGGGACAGGGGGCTCTGGGGCCAACGTCCTGACTTTC; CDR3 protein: CASSWPGTGGSGANVLTF
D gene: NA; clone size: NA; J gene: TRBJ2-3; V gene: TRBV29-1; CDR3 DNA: TGCAGCGTTGAAGAGGGCAGGAAGTCCACAGATACGCAGTATTTT; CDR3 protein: CSVEEGRKSTDTQYF